This T cell receptor beta chain was profiled in a study of cytomegalovirus exposure and HLA in healthy donors. The study ran its PCR with 60 Vbeta and 13 Jbeta primers. The data were produced by immunoSEQ multiplex PCR, yet TCRdb's version contains in-frame clones alone and is incomplete. The sample includes approximately 160,000 clones, roughly three quarters seen only once; the top ten take around 3.1%. This clone was picked up one time. The CDR3 has 16 residues. V dropped 4 bases and J dropped 6; count of bases not matched to a gene: 6. Germline V gene data show CDR1 as LNHDA and CDR2 as SQIVND (reference sequence).

V is TRBV19 and J is TRBJ2-1, with TRBD2 identical over 13 bases. Sequences were obtained from PBMCs. This TCR came from a woman in her forties or fifties in good health and CMV-seropositive. The CDR3 is CASSTRTSGSSNEQFF. CDR3 nucleotide sequence: TGTGCCAGTAGTACTAGGACTAGCGGGAGTTCCAATGAGCAGTTCTTC.